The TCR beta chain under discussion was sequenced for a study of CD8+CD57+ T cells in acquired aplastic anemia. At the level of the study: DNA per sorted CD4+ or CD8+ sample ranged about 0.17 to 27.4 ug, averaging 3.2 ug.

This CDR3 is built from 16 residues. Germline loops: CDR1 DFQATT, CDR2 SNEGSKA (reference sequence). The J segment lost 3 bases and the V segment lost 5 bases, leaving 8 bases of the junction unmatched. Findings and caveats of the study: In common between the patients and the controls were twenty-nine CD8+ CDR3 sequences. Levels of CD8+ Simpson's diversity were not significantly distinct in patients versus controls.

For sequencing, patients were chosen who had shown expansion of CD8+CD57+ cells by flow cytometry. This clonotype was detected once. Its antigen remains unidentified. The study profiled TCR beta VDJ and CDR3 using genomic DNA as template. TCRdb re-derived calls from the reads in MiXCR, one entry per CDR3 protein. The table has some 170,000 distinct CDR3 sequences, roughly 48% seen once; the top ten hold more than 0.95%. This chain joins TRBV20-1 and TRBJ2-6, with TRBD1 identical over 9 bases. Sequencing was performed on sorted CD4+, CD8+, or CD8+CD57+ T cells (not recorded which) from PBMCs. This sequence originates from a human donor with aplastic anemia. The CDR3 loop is CSAHGQGQGGANVLTF. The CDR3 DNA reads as TGCAGTGCTCACGGACAGGGGCAGGGTGGGGCCAACGTCCTGACTTTC.